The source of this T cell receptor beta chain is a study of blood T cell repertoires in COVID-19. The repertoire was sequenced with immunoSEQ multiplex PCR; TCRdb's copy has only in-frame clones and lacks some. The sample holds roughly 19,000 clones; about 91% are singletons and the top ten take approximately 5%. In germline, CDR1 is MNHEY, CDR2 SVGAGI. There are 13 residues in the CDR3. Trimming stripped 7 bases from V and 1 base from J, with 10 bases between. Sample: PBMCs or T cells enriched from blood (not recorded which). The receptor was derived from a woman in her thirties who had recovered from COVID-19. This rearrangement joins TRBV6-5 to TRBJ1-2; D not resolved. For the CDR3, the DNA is TGTGCCAGCACCCGGGATTATAACTATGGCTACACCTTC. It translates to CASTRDYNYGYTF.